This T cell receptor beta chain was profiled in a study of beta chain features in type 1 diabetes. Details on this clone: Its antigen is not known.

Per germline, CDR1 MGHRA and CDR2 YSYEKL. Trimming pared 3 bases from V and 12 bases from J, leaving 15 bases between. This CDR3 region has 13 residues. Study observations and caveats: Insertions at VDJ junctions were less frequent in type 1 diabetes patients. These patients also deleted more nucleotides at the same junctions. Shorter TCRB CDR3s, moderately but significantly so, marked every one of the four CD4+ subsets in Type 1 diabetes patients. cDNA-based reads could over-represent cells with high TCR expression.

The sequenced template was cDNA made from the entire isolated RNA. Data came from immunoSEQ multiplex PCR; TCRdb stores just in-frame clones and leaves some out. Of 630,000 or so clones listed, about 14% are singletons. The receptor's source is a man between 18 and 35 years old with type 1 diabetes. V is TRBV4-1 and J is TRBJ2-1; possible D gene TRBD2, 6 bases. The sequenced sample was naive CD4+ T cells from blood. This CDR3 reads CASSQAGPGGQFF. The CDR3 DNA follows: TGCGCCAGCAGCCAGGCAGGGCCCGGGGGGCAGTTCTTC.